Listed here are 15 T cell receptor beta chains from one sample, sequenced in a study of T cells in localized non-small cell lung cancer. The table came from immunoSEQ multiplex PCR; TCRdb's copy has only in-frame clones and leaves some out. Of tens of thousands of clones listed, under 90% are singletons. The sequencing used peripheral blood, collected before any cancer treatment. The origin of the receptors is a male donor at least 60 years old with stage III lung adenocarcinoma.

The chain couples TRBV28 to TRBJ1-1; TRBD1 matches 10 bases. This CDR3 is built from 16 residues. V shed 4 bases and J 6 bases; nucleotides not matched to a gene: 11. CDR1 is MDHEN and CDR2 is SYDVKM in the germline V gene. CDR3 residues: CASSSRPGQGSAEAFF. The CDR3 nucleotides are TGTGCCAGCAGTTCTCGCCCGGGACAGGGGTCCGCTGAAGCTTTCTTT.

This clone was seen only once. The J gene is TRBJ1-1, the V gene TRBV19, with TRBD1 as a possible D gene (6 bases). The CDR3 sequence is 16 residues long. V lost 0 bases to trimming and J lost 0 bases, with 11 bases between them. Germline V gives CDR1 LNHDA, CDR2 SQIVND (reference sequence). The chain's CDR3 is CASSIDQGLMNTEAFF. In nucleotides, the CDR3 is TGTGCCAGTAGTATAGACCAGGGGTTAATGAACACTGAAGCTTTCTTT.

The chain carries TRBV15 and TRBJ1-4; D ambiguous. CDR1 is LNHNV, CDR2 YYDKDF, per germline (reference sequence). The V gene lost 1 base and the J gene lost 6 bases, with 6 bases spanning the gap. The CDR3 length is 13 residues. DNA of the CDR3: TGTGCCACCAGCAGAGGAACCTATGAAAAACTGTTTTTT. It yields the protein CATSRGTYEKLFF.

The chain carries TRBV7-9 and TRBJ2-3; D is perhaps TRBD1 or TRBD2 (5 bases each). The germline CDR1 and CDR2 sequences are SEHNR and FQNEAQ (reference sequence). The germline V and J ends were trimmed by 5 bases and 4 bases, with 19 bases remaining between them. The CDR3 is 16 amino acids. CDR3 in DNA: TGTGCCAGCAGCCTTGAGGGGCAGGGTTTTTCAGATACGCAGTATTTT. Encoded protein: CASSLEGQGFSDTQYF.

This clone has just one count. The chain carries TRBV18 and TRBJ1-2, with no clear D. CDR3 length equals 16 residues. The ends were cut back, 1 base at V and 2 bases at J, with 14 bases in the middle. Per germline, CDR1 KGHSH and CDR2 LQKENI. The CDR3 is CASSPLQGSANYGYTF. The CDR3 DNA reads as TGTGCCAGCTCACCACTGCAAGGAAGTGCCAACTATGGCTACACCTTC.

The chain links TRBV2 to TRBJ1-5; D is unclear. The length of the CDR3 is 14 residues. V was cut by 8 bases and J by 0 bases, with 11 bases left in between. The germline CDR1 and CDR2 sequences are SNHLY and FYNNEI. The CDR3 here is CASQAMYSNQPQHF. CDR3 bases: TGTGCCAGCCAGGCTATGTATAGCAATCAGCCCCAGCATTTT. Full variable domain (missing parts from reference TRBV2 and TRBJ1-5): EPEVTQTPSHQVTQMGQEVILRCVPISNHLYFYWYRQILGQKVEFLVSFYNNEISEKSEIFDDQFSVERPDGSNFTLKIRSTKLEDSAMYFCASQAMYSNQPQHFGDGTRLSIL.

J is TRBJ1-3 and V is TRBV6-5; D unresolved. Between the trimmed V and J ends, which lost 0 bases and 4 bases, there was a span of 13 bases. Germline CDR1 and CDR2: MNHEY and SVGAGI. There are 16 residues in the CDR3. CDR3 bases: TGTGCCAGCAGTTACTCTATAGGAACCTTCGGAAACACCATATATTTT. Translating it yields CASSYSIGTFGNTIYF.

Here the CDR3 reads CASEDPVNTIYF. CDR3 in DNA: TGTGCCAGCGAGGACCCGGTAAACACCATATATTTT. The chain joins TRBV6-6 to TRBJ1-3; no clear D. Deletions cut 8 bases from V and 6 bases from J, with 11 bases between. The germline V gene encodes CDR1 MNHNY and CDR2 SVGAGI (reference sequence). The CDR3 has 12 amino acids.

J is TRBJ2-3 and V is TRBV10-3, with D maybe TRBD2 (6 bases). The V gene's germline CDR1 is ENHRY and CDR2 SYGVKD. This CDR3 contains 13 residues. V gave up 7 bases and J gave up 5 bases, with 13 bases separating them. The CDR3 reads CAIKEGEGDTQYF. The CDR3 nucleotides read TGTGCCATCAAGGAGGGTGAAGGAGATACGCAGTATTTT.

The rearrangement joins TRBV9 to TRBJ1-2; D perhaps matches TRBD1 (6 bases). The CDR3 covers 16 residues. Trimming took off 3 bases at V and 7 bases at J, with 22 bases between the two ends. CDR1 and CDR2 (germline): SGDLS, YYNGEE. CDR3 bases: TGTGCCAGCAGCGAAATATGGGGGGCGCTTGGTCTTGGCTACACCTTC. Its translation is CASSEIWGALGLGYTF.

The V call is TRBV11-3, the J call TRBJ1-1, with unresolved D. Per germline, CDR1 SGHNT and CDR2 YENEEA. Trimming stripped 6 bases from V and 2 bases from J, with 10 bases between. The CDR3 covers 13 residues. This CDR3 is CASSPRANTEAFF. The CDR3 DNA follows: TGTGCCAGCAGTCCCAGAGCTAACACTGAAGCTTTCTTT.

The chain's CDR3 is CASSELQGGEAFF. The CDR3 DNA reads TGCGCCAGCAGTGAATTACAGGGGGGTGAAGCTTTCTTT. The chain combines TRBV10-2 with TRBJ1-1, with 8 bases that match TRBD1. The ends lost 3 bases at V and 7 bases at J; junction bases unmatched: 4. This CDR3 is built from 13 residues. In germline, CDR1 is WSHSY, CDR2 SAAADI.

This sequence joins TRBV6-6 and TRBJ2-7; a possible D gene is TRBD1 (6 bases). This CDR3 spans 14 amino acids. The V gene lost 6 bases and the J gene lost 3 bases, with 15 bases spanning the gap. Germline V gene sequence: CDR1 MNHNY, CDR2 SVGAGI (reference sequence). The CDR3 spells CASSLTTGNYEQYF. In nucleotides, the CDR3 is TGTGCCAGCAGCCTCACGACAGGAAACTACGAGCAGTACTTC.

This rearrangement joins TRBV5-4 to TRBJ2-1, with TRBD2 matching over 11 bases. Germline V gene data show CDR1 as SGHNT and CDR2 as YYREEE (reference sequence). Unmatched junction bases numbered 13, after V lost 4 bases and J lost 10 bases. CDR3 length: 16 amino acids. The CDR3 region has the DNA TGTGCCAGCAGCCTGGCGACTAGCGGGAAATCCCGGGAGCAGTTCTTC. It translates to CASSLATSGKSREQFF.

Worth noting for this clone: One end of the junction is discordant with germline, which a read error may explain. This chain uses TRBV5-4 with TRBJ2-1; D is uncertain. This CDR3 spans 12 amino acids. Germline V gives CDR1 SGHNT, CDR2 YYREEE (reference sequence). CDR3 DNA: TGTGCCAGCACCTTGATGGGCCGGGAGCAGTTCTTC. This sequence encodes CASTLMGREQFF.